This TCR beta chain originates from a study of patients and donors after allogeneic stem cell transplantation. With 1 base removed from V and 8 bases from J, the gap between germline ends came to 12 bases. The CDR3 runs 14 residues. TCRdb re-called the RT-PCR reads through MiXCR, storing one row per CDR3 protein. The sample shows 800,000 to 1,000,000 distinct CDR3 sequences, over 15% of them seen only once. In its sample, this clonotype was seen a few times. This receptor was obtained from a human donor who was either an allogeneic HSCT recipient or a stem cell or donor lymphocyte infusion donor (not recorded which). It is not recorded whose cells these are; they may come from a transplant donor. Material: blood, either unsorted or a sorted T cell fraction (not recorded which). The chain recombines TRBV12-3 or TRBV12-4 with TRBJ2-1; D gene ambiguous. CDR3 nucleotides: TGTGCCAGCAGTTTAGTGGGCGCTATGGATGAGCAGTTCTTC. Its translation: CASSLVGAMDEQFF.